Here is one TCR beta chain with its context. Its antigen specificity is not known. No per-base quality is available; no much larger clone lies one base away. The CDR3 measures 14 amino acids from cysteine to phenylalanine. The read is trimmed to its CDR3 DNA, 42 bases read in frame from base 1. The immunoSEQ Assay, a bias-controlled multiplex PCR, was used to amplify TCRbeta CDR3 regions from genomic DNA. The authors processed their data as follows. The number of nucleated cells in each sample was estimated by amplification of reference gene primers within the assay. To quantify the absolute abundance of each unique TCRbeta CDR3 rearrangement, sequence reads were collapsed and filtered. Productive Simpson clonality was computed per sample as the square root of Simpson's diversity index over productive rearrangements. The clones in this table, taken by TCRdb from immuneACCESS, are in-frame only. Not every clone is retained; where verified, under half of the shortfall comes from an unresolved V gene, and the cause of the rest is unknown. The V and J calls and clone size come from that table; D and trimming were worked out from the DNA. In this sample the table shows 180,000 or so clones, roughly 88% of which occur a single time. Of the sample, 13% falls within the top ten clones.

The sample is drawn from a study of blood T cell repertoires in COVID-19 (dated by TCRdb to the early 2020s). Notes on the research overall: Samples from collaborators originated in the United States, Italy and Spain and spanned both the acute and convalescent phases of COVID-19. The material from the prospective study consisted of cDNA or gDNA derived from T cells, B-cell-depleted T cells, or PBMCs. The dataset comprised deeply sampled blood TCRbeta repertoires from subjects exposed to, actively infected with, or recovered from COVID-19. A freely available public database, intended as a resource for researchers studying the immune response to SARS-CoV-2, is where the repertoires were released. Samples came from the ongoing ImmuneRACE study (first 160 participants) plus 1,254 subjects from 6 global collaborators. The sample metadata nearly always contained a de-identified subject ID, COVID-19 status, age in years and sex. HLA class I and class II types, where available, came from metadata supplied by the sample provider rather than from assay-based typing. Study-level results and caveats: The quantity of clinical and demographic metadata differed by source and by participant and was supplied without curation.

Enrolling through a virtual design, the prospective study's participants ranged in age from roughly 18 to 95 years and lived across roughly 23 United States geographic areas. In the prospective study, cohorts were assigned on the basis of participant-reported clinical history obtained from a screening survey and a study questionnaire. Recovered participants in ImmuneRACE Cohort 3 were defined by two consecutive negative NP/OP PCR tests, clearance by a healthcare professional, or resolution of symptoms. In the prospective study, whole blood, serum and a nasopharyngeal or oropharyngeal swab were collected from each participant by mobile phlebotomists. Additional blood draws and questionnaires over an approximately two-month period could optionally be provided by prospective study participants. Prospective study blood samples were shipped either frozen or at room temperature before DNA extraction.

The TCR sequence derives from a woman aged 55-75 years who had recovered from COVID-19. The V gene is TRBV21-1 and the J gene is TRBJ2-1; TRBD1 is taken as the D call from the table, unchecked against the DNA. TRBV21-1 is recorded as a pseudogene. The sample was PBMCs or T cells enriched from blood (not recorded which). In nucleotide form, the sequence is TGTGCCAGCAGCAAGACAGGGGGCTGCAATGAGCAGTTCTTC. Translated, this is CASSKTGGCNEQFF.